The present T cell receptor beta chain was sequenced within a study of blood T cell repertoires in COVID-19 (dated by TCRdb to about 2020). Turning to the overall study: Collaborator samples came from the United States, Italy and Spain and covered acute and convalescent phases of COVID-19. Nearly every sample came with metadata listing a de-identified subject ID, COVID-19 status, age in years and sex. The prospective study material was composed of cDNA or gDNA derived from T cells, B-cell-depleted T cells, or PBMCs. The repertoires were made available in a free public database intended to serve as a resource for research on the immune response to SARS-CoV-2. HLA class I and class II types, where available, came from metadata supplied by the sample provider rather than from assay-based typing. Samples came from the ongoing ImmuneRACE study (first 160 participants) plus 1,254 subjects from 6 global collaborators. Deeply sampled blood TCRbeta repertoires from subjects exposed to, actively infected with, or recovered from COVID-19 were included in the dataset.

A word on this clone: Its cognate antigen has yet to be identified. No clone much larger than this one lies a single base away; base qualities are absent.

The collaborating institutions used their own protocols to collect whole blood in K2EDTA tubes. For TCRbeta analysis, collaborators shipped samples as frozen whole blood, isolated PBMCs, or DNA extracted from either of those sample types. Results the study describes overall, beyond this receptor: How much clinical and demographic metadata was included differed by source and by participant, and the metadata was provided uncurated.

The germline V gene (reference sequence) supplies CDR1 LNHDA and CDR2 SQIVND. The CDR3 sequence holds 13 residues, the cysteine and valine included. CDR3 DNA only is kept here, 39 bases in frame from base 1. V drops 5 bases and J drops 6 bases, leaving 14 bases in between. The immunoSEQ Assay, a bias-controlled multiplex PCR, was used to amplify TCRbeta CDR3 regions from genomic DNA. The authors' pipeline ran thus. The number of nucleated cells in each sample was estimated from the amplification of reference gene primers within the assay. To quantify the absolute abundance of each unique TCRbeta CDR3 rearrangement, sequence reads were collapsed and filtered. For each sample, productive Simpson clonality was calculated as the square root of Simpson's diversity index over productive rearrangements. The table was pulled from immuneACCESS by TCRdb, which kept in-frame rearrangements only. Such tables lose some clones; where checked, under half of the loss comes from unresolved V genes, and the rest has no known cause. V and J calls plus clone size are reproduced from that table; the DNA served to infer D and trimming. The sample table lists approximately 120,000 clones, approximately 85% of them with a count of one. The top ten clonotypes cover approximately 4.3% of the sample.

The sample consisted of peripheral blood. The V and J genes are TRBV19 and TRBJ2-7, and the D gene may be TRBD1, 8 bases matching. This clonotype was sampled from a human donor in a cohort sampled during active COVID-19. Here is the DNA: TGTGCCAGTAGTCCGACAGGGGAGGGCGAGCAGTACGTC. It is translated as CASSPTGEGEQYV.